This T cell receptor beta chain was found in a study of technical replicates of blood from several donors. Repertoires were generated with immunoSEQ multiplex PCR, while TCRdb's copy carries only in-frame clones and drops some. In the table there are just over 70,000 clones, approximately 94% of which are singletons. This clone was seen only once. The sample consisted of T cells isolated from PBMCs. The TCR originated in a human donor in good health.

In nucleotides, the CDR3 is TGTGCCAGCAGTAGGGGACAGGATAACTATGGCTACACCTTC. This translates into CASSRGQDNYGYTF. The V gene is TRBV6-6, the J gene TRBJ1-2, with TRBD1 matching 8 bases. Germline V CDR1 and CDR2: MNHNY, SVGAGI (reference sequence). The CDR3 contains 14 residues. V was pared by 5 bases and J by 1 base, with 3 bases of the junction left unmatched.